Listed below are T cell receptor beta chains from one sample, sequenced in a study of response to subunit inactivated influenza vaccine. TCRdb fed the RT-PCR reads into MiXCR, producing one record per CDR3 protein. The sample carries 650,000 to 800,000 distinct CDR3 sequences, approximately 15% recorded once. Specimen: PBMCs from blood, collected 14 to 15 days before vaccination. The receptors shown here come from a man aged 45 to 65 who received an inactivated influenza vaccine. Both conserved end residues are part of each CDR3. D genes are given only for firm matches. The size of a clone is reported for some rows only, either as once, few or many, or as a class for expanded clones.

J,V,D,size,DNA,CDR3
TRBJ2-4,TRBV27,TRBD1,.,TGTGCCAGCAGCCAAACAGGGGGCCTTGCCAAAAACATTCAGTACTTC,CASSQTGGLAKNIQYF
TRBJ2-1,TRBV5-1,.,few,TGCGCCAGCAGCTGGGACCGCCACAATGAGCAGTTCTTC,CASSWDRHNEQFF
TRBJ1-3,TRBV20-1,TRBD1,.,TGCAGTGCGGAGGGGGCGTCTGGAAACACCATATATTTT,CSAEGASGNTIYF
TRBJ2-2,TRBV11-2,.,many,TGTGCCAGCAGCTTGCGGACGAACACCGGGGAGCTGTTTTTT,CASSLRTNTGELFF
TRBJ2-5,TRBV2,TRBD1,few,TGTGCCAGCAGTGCTACCTTCCTCGGACAGGGGGCGCGAGAGACCCAGTACTTC,CASSATFLGQGARETQYF
TRBJ2-1,TRBV5-5,.,.,TGTGCCAGCAGTCTTGTGAGGTCCAATGAGCAGTTCTTC,CASSLVRSNEQFF
TRBJ2-3,TRBV27,TRBD2,.,TGTGCCAGCAGTTTATCCGGCCCCCCACACAAGGACGGACTAGCGGGACCCACAGATACGCAGTATTTT,CASSLSGPPHKDGLAGPTDTQYF
TRBJ2-2,TRBV11-1,.,.,TGTGCCAGCACCATCCCGGCCGGGGGCCCCGGGGAGCTGTTTTTT,CASTIPAGGPGELFF
TRBJ2-1,TRBV3-1,.,few,TGTGCCAGCAGCTCCGCCTGGGGTGAGCAGTTCTTC,CASSSAWGEQFF
TRBJ2-5,TRBV28,TRBD1,few,TGTGCCAGCAGTTTATGGGGGGACAGGGAGGGGCAGACCCAGTACTTC,CASSLWGDREGQTQYF
TRBJ2-7,TRBV7-8,TRBD1,many,TGTGCCAGCAGCTTAGGATGGGGGGGGACAGGGATCTACGAGCAGTACTTC,CASSLGWGGTGIYEQYF
TRBJ2-2,TRBV7-3,.,.,TGTGCCAGCAGCTCTCCAAGCGCCGGGGAGCTGTTTTTT,CASSSPSAGELFF
TRBJ2-3,TRBV11-2,.,.,TGTGCCAGCAGCTTTTCGATTGTGGGGGGACACGGCCGGGCAGATACGCAGTATTTT,CASSFSIVGGHGRADTQYF
TRBJ1-1,TRBV24-1,.,.,TGTGCCACCATGTACGGAGACAACACTGAAGCTTTCTTT,CATMYGDNTEAFF
TRBJ2-7,TRBV20-1,.,few,TGCAGTAAACCGCGGGGATGGGAGCAGTACTTC,CSKPRGWEQYF
TRBJ1-4,TRBV28,.,few,TGTGCCAGCAGTTCGCCTCCAGGGGTCGAAAAACTGTTTTTT,CASSSPPGVEKLFF
TRBJ1-1,TRBV2,.,.,TGTGCCAGCAGTGTTCGGGGGGCGCGGACTGAAGCTTTCTTT,CASSVRGARTEAFF
TRBJ2-7,TRBV28,.,many,TGTGCCAGCAGTTTTTGGGGGTACGAGCAGTACTTC,CASSFWGYEQYF
TRBJ2-5,TRBV29-1,TRBD2,few,TGCAGCGTTGAAATCGGCAGCGGGAGGGTCCAAGAGACCCAGTACTTC,CSVEIGSGRVQETQYF
TRBJ1-3,TRBV12-3/TRBV12-4,.,many,TGTGCCAGCAGTCTTCCGACAGGAAACACCATATATTTT,CASSLPTGNTIYF
TRBJ1-4,TRBV12-3/TRBV12-4,TRBD1,.,TGTGCCAGCAGATCGACAGGGGGAGACGAAAAACTGTTTTTT,CASRSTGGDEKLFF
TRBJ2-7,TRBV6-2/TRBV6-3,TRBD2,.,TGTGCCAACGCTCCGGGCGGGGGGACCCCCACCTACGAGCAGTACTTC,CANAPGGGTPTYEQYF